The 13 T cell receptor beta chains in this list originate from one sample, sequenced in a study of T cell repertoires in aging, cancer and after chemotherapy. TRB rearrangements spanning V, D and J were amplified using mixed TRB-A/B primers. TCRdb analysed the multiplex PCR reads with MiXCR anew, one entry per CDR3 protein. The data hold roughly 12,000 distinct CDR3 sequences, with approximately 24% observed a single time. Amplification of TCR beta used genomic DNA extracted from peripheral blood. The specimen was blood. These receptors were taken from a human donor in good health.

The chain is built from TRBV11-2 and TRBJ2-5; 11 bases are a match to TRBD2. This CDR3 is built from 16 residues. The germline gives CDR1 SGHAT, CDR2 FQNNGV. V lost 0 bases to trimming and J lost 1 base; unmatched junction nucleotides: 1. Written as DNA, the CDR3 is TGTGCCAGCAGCTTAGAACTAGCGGGGGTCCAAGAGACCCAGTACTTC. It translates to CASSLELAGVQETQYF.

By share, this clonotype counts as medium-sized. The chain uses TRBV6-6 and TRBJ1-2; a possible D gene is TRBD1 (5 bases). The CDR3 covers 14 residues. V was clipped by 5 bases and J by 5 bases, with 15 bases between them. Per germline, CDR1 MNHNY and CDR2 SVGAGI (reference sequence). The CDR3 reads CASSPRGVGYGYTF. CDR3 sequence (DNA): TGTGCCAGCAGTCCCCGGGGGGTGGGTTATGGCTACACCTTC.

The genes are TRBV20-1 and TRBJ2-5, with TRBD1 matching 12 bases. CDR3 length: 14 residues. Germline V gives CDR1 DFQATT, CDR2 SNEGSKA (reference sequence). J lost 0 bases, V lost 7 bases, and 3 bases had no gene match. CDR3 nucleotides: TGCAGTGGGGACAGGGGGCTGGACCAAGAGACCCAGTACTTC. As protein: CSGDRGLDQETQYF.

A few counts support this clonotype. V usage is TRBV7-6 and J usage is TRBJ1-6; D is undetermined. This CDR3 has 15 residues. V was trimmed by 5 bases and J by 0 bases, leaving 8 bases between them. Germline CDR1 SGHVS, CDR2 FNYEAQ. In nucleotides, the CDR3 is TGTGCCAGCAGCCCCGGAGGCTCCTATAATTCACCCCTCCACTTT. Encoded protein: CASSPGGSYNSPLHF.

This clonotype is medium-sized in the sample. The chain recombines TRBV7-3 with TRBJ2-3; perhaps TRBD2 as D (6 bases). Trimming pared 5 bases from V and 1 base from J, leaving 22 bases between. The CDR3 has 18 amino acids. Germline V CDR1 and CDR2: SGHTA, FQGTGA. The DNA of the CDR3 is TGTGCCAGCAGCCCGTACGGTGGGGACGGGGGTGGCACAGATACGCAGTATTTT. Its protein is CASSPYGGDGGGTDTQYF.

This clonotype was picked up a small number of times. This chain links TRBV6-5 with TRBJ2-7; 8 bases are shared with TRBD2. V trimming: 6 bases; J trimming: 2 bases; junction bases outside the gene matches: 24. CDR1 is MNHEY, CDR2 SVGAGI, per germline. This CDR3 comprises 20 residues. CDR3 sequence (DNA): TGTGCCAGCAGCTTAATTGAGGGGCAGCAGCGGGGGAAATTAACCTACGAGCAGTACTTC. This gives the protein CASSLIEGQQRGKLTYEQYF.

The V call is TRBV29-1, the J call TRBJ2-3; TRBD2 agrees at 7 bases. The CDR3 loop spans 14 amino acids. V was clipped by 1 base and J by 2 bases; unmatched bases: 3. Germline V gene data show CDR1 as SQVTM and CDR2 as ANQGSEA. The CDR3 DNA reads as TGCAGCGTTGAAGGCGGGGGAGCCACAGATACGCAGTATTTT. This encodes CSVEGGGATDTQYF.

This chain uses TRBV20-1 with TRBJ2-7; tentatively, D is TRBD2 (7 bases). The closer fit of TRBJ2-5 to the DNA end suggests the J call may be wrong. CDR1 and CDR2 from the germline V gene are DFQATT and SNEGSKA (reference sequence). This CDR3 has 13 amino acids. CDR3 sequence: CSARGGGGETQYF. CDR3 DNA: TGCAGTGCTAGAGGGGGGGGCGGAGAGACCCAGTACTTC.

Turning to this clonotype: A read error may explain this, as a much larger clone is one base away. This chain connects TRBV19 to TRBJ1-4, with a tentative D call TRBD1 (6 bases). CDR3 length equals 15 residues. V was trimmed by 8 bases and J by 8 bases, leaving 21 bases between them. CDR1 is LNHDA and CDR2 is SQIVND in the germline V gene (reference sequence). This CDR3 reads CASCLYRAAEEKLFF. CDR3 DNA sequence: TGTGCCAGTTGCCTATACAGGGCAGCGGAGGAAAAACTGTTTTTT.

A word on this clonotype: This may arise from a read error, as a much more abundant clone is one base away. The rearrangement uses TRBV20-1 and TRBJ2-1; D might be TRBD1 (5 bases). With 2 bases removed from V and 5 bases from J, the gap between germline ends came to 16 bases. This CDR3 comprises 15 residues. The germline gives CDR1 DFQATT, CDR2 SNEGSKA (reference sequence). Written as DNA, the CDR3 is TGCAGTGCTAGATATGGCTACCGCAGGGACAATGAGCAGTTCTTC. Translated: CSARYGYRRDNEQFF.

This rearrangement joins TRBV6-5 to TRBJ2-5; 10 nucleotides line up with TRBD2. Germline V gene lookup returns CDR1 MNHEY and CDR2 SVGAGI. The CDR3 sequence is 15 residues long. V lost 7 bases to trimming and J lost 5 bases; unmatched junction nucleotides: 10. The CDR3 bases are TGTGCCAGCATCCCCGTAAGCGGGGGGGCGGAGACCCAGTACTTC. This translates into CASIPVSGGAETQYF.

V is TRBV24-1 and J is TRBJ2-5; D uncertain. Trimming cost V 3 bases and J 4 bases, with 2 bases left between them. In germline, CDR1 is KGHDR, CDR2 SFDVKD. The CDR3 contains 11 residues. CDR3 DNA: TGTGCCACCAGTGATGGAGAGACCCAGTACTTC. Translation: CATSDGETQYF.

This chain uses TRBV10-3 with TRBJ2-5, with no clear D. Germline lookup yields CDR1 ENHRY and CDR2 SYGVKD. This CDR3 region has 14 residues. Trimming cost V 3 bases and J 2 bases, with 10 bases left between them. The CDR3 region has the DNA TGTGCCATCAGTGATGGTGTCAGGCAAGAGACCCAGTACTTC. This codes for CAISDGVRQETQYF.